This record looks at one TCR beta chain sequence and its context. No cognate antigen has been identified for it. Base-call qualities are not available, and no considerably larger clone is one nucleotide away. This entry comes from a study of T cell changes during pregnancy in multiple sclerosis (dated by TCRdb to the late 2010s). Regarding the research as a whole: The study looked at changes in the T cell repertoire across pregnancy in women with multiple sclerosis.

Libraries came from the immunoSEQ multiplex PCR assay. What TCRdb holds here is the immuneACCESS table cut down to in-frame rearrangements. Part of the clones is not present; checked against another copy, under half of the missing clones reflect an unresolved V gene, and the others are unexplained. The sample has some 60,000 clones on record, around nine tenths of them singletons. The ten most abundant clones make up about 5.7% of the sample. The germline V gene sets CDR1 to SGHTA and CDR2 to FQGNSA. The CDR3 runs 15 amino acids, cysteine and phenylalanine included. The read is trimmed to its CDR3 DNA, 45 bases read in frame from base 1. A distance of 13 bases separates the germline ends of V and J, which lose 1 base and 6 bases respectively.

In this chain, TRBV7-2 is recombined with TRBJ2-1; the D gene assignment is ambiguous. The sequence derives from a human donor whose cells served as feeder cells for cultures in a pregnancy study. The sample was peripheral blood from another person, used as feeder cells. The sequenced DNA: TGTGCCAGCAGCTTAGTTGGGCCATTGCTCAATGAGCAGTTCTTC. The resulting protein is CASSLVGPLLNEQFF. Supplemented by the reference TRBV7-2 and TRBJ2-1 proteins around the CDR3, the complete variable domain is GAGVSQSPSNKVTEKGKDVELRCDPISGHTALYWYRQSLGQGLEFLIYFQGNSAPDKSGLPSDRFSAERTGGSVSTLTIQRTQQEDSAVYLCASSLVGPLLNEQFFGPGTRLTVL.